This TCR beta chain emerged from a study of blood T cell repertoires in COVID-19. Study-wide context: Researchers got acute and convalescent COVID-19 samples from the United States, Italy and Spain.

The method was immunoSEQ multiplex PCR; TCRdb's version includes in-frame clones alone and lacks a portion of them. The data contain 250,000 to 300,000 clones, roughly nine tenths of them singletons. The germline V gene has CDR1 LGHDT and CDR2 YNNKEL (reference sequence). The CDR3 length is 13 residues. Trimming left V 5 bases short and J 4 bases short, with 6 bases between. The age range of participants was about 18 to 90 years, with residence in about 25 US areas. This sequence was found in a woman aged 35 to 49 who had recovered from COVID-19. The gene calls are TRBV3-1 (or the pseudogene TRBV3-2) and TRBJ1-6, with D possibly being TRBD1 (5 bases). Material: PBMCs or T cells enriched from blood (not recorded which). This chain's CDR3 is CASSGAYNSPLHF. CDR3 nucleotides: TGTGCCAGCAGCGGGGCTTATAATTCACCCCTCCACTTT.